This T cell receptor (beta chain) was sequenced in a study of blood T cells in healthy people across ages. Study results and limitations: The unknown donor CMV status may have confounded expanded clonotype changes.

The junction had 11 bases not matched to a gene; V was cut back by 2 bases and J by 4 bases. CDR1 is LNHNV and CDR2 is YYDKDF in the germline V gene (reference sequence). The CDR3 has 17 residues. The sample holds a few counts of this clonotype. Its target is unknown. Primers used in a second PCR of about 6 to 11 cycles were a sample-barcoded 5' primer and a J-beta primer mix. TCRdb reprocessed the 5' RACE reads with MiXCR, giving one entry per CDR3 protein. The table lists about 670,000 distinct CDR3 sequences, 35% to 50% of them singletons. This rearrangement joins TRBV15 to TRBJ2-7, with 10 nucleotides matching TRBD1. This clonotype was sampled from a man older than 75 in good health. Sequenced material: blood. The CDR3 sequence: CATSRSRPGQGLYEQYF. The CDR3 region has the DNA TGTGCCACCAGCAGATCCAGACCGGGACAGGGGTTATACGAGCAGTACTTC.